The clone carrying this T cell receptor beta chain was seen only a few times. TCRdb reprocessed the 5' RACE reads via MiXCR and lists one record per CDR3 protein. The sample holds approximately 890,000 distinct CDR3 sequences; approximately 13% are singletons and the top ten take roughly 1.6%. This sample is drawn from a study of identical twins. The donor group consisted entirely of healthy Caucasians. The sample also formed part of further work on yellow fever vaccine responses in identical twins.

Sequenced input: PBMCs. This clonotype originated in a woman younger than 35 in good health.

CDR3 region: CSVKGETQYF. CDR3 DNA sequence: TGCAGCGTTAAAGGAGAGACCCAGTACTTC. The chain combines TRBV29-1 with TRBJ2-5; D not certain. The germline V gene encodes CDR1 SQVTM and CDR2 ANQGSEA. V was cut by 5 bases and J by 4 bases, with 5 bases left in between. The CDR3 sequence is 10 residues long.